Each of the 3 T cell receptor beta chains below was sequenced from the same sample in a study of blood T cell repertoires in COVID-19. TCRdb's copy holds only in-frame clones and misses some; the assay was immunoSEQ multiplex PCR. Seen here are under 300,000 clones, around four fifths observed once, and the top ten hold less than 4.5%. The sequencing sample was made of peripheral blood. These receptors came from a man aged 45-60 years with acute or convalescent COVID-19.

The CDR3 loop is CASSAQLAGGTGELFF. In DNA form, the CDR3 reads TGTGCCAGCAGCGCCCAACTAGCGGGGGGCACCGGGGAGCTGTTTTTT. The rearrangement uses TRBV7-3 and TRBJ2-2; 12 bases agree with TRBD2. There are 16 residues in the CDR3. The germline V gene encodes CDR1 SGHTA and CDR2 FQGTGA. V lost 5 bases, J lost 4 bases, and 5 bases stayed unmatched. The entire variable domain, with the rest obtained from reference TRBV7-3 and TRBJ2-2, is as follows: GAGVSQTPSNKVTEKGKYVELRCDPISGHTALYWYRQSLGQGPEFLIYFQGTGAADDSGLPNDRFFAVRPEGSVSTLKIQRTERGDSAVYLCASSAQLAGGTGELFFGEGSRLTVL.

V gene TRBV27 combines with J gene TRBJ1-5; 7 bases fit TRBD1. V lost 5 bases to trimming and J lost 15 bases; unmatched junction nucleotides: 13. CDR3 length: 13 residues. CDR1 MNHEY and CDR2 SMNVEV come from the germline V gene (reference sequence). The CDR3 nucleotides read TGTGCCAGCAGTCCGACAGGGAACGCTTGGTGGCATTTT. It codes for CASSPTGNAWWHF.

V gene TRBV27 combines with J gene TRBJ1-5, with TRBD1 as a possible D gene (5 bases). Germline CDR1 MNHEY, CDR2 SMNVEV (reference sequence). The CDR3 is made up of 15 amino acids. V lost 0 bases to trimming and J lost 3 bases, with 9 bases between them. The DNA for the CDR3 is TGTGCCAGCAGTTTATCGTGGGGGGTCAATCAGCCCCAGCATTTT. Its translation is CASSLSWGVNQPQHF.